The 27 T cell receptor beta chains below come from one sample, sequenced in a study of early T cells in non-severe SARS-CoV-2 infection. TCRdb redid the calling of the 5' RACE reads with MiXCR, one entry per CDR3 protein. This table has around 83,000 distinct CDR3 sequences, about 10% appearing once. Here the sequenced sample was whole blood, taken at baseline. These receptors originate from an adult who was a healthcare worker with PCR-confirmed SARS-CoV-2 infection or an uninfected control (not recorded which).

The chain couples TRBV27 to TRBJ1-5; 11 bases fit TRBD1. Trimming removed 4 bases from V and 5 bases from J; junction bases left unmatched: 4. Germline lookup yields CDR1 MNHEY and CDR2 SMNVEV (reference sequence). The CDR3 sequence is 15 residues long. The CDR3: CASSYGTGGDQPQHF. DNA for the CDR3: TGTGCCAGCAGTTACGGGACAGGGGGGGATCAGCCCCAGCATTTT.

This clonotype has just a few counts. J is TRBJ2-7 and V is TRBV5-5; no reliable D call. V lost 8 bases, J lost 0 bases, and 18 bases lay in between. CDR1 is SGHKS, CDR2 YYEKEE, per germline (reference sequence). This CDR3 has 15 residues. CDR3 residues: CASIDGIGRSYEQYF. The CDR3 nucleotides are TGTGCCAGTATCGACGGCATAGGGCGCTCCTACGAGCAGTACTTC.

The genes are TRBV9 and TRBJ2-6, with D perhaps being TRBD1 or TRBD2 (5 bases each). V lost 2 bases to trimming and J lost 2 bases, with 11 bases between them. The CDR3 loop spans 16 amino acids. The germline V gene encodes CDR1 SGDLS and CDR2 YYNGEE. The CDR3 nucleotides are TGTGCCAGCAGCGTGGGACCTAGGGCTGGGGCCAACGTCCTGACTTTC. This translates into CASSVGPRAGANVLTF. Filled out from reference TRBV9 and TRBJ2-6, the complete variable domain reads DSGVTQTPKHLITATGQRVTLRCSPRSGDLSVYWYQQSLDQGLQFLIQYYNGEERAKGNILERFSAQQFPDLHSELNLSSLELGDSALYFCASSVGPRAGANVLTFGAGSRLTVL.

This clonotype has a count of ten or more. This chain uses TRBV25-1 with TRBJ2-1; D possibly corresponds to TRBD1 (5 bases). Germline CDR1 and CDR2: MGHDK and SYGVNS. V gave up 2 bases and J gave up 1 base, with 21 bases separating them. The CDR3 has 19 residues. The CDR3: CASSELEKGPQVSYNEQFF. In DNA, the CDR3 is TGTGCCAGCAGTGAACTGGAAAAGGGGCCTCAGGTGTCCTACAATGAGCAGTTCTTC.

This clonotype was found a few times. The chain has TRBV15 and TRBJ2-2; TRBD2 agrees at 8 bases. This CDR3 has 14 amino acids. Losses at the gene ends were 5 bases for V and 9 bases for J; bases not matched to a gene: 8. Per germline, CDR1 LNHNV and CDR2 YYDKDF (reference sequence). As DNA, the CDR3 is TGTGCCACCAGCGAGCGGGGGACCCGTCGGGAGCTGTTTTTT. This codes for CATSERGTRRELFF.

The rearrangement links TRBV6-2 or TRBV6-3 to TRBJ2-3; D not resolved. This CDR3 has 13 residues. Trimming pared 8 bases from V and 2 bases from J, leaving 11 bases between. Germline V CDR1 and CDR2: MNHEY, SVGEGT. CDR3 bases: TGTGCCAGCCAGGAGCTGACCACAGATACGCAGTATTTT. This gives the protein CASQELTTDTQYF.

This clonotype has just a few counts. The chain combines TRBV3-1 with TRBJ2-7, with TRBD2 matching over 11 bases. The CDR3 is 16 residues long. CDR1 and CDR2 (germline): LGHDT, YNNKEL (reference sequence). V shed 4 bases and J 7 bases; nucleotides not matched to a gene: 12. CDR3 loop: CASSPLTSGVPVEQYF. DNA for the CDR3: TGTGCCAGCAGCCCTCTGACTAGCGGGGTCCCTGTGGAGCAGTACTTC.

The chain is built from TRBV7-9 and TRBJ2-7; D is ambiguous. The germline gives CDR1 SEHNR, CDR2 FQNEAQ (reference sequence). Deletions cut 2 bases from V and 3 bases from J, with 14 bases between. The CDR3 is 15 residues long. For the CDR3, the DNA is TGTGCCAGCAGCTTATCAGGTTTGGTATACTACGAGCAGTACTTC. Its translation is CASSLSGLVYYEQYF.

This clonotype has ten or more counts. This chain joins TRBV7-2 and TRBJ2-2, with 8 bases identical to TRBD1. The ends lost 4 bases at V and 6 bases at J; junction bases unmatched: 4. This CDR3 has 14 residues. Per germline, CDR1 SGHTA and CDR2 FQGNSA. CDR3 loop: CASSSKGQAGELFF. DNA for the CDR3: TGTGCCAGCAGCTCGAAGGGACAGGCCGGGGAGCTGTTTTTT.

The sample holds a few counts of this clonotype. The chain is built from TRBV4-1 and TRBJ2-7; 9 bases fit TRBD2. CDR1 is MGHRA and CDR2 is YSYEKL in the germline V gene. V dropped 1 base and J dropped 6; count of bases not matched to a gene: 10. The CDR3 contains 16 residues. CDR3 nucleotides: TGCGCCAGCAGCCAAGTTGACGGCGGGAGGGCCAGCGAGCAGTACTTC. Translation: CASSQVDGGRASEQYF.

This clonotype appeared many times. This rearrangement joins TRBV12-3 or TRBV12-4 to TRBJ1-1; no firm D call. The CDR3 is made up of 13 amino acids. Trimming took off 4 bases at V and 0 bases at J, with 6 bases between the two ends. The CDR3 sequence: CASSYGVNTEAFF. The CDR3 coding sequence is TGTGCCAGCAGTTACGGGGTGAACACTGAAGCTTTCTTT.

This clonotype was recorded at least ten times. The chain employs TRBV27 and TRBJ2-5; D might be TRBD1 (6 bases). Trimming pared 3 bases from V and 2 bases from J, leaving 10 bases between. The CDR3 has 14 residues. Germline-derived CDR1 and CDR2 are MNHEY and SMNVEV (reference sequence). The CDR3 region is CASSFDRNQETQYF. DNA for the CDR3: TGTGCCAGCAGTTTCGACAGGAATCAAGAGACCCAGTACTTC.

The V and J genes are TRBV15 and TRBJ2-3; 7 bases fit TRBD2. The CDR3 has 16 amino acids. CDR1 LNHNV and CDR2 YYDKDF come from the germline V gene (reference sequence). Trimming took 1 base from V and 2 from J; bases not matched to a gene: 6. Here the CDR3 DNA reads TGTGCCACCAGCAGAGCTCGGAGCGGGGACACAGATACGCAGTATTTT. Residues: CATSRARSGDTDTQYF.

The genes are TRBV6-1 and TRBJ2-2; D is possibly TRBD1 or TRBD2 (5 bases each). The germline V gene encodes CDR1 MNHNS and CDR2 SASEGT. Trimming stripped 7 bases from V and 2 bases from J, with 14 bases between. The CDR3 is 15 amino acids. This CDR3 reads CASTSEGRNTGELFF. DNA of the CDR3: TGTGCCAGCACCTCTGAGGGGCGAAACACCGGGGAGCTGTTTTTT.

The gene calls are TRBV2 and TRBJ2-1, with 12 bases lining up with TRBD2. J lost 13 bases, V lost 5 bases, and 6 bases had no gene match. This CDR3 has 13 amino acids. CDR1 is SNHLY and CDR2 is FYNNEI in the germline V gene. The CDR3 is CASSTRTSGIQFF. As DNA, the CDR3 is TGTGCCAGCAGTACTCGGACTAGCGGGATCCAGTTCTTC.

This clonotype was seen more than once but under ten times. The CDR3 spells CASSQEPFTGGGDQPQHF. As DNA, the CDR3 is TGCGCCAGCAGCCAAGAACCCTTTACAGGGGGTGGGGATCAGCCCCAGCATTTT. The chain couples TRBV4-1 to TRBJ1-5, with 8 bases lining up with TRBD1. Unmatched junction bases numbered 12, after V lost 0 bases and J lost 5 bases. This CDR3 comprises 18 residues. Germline V gives CDR1 MGHRA, CDR2 YSYEKL.

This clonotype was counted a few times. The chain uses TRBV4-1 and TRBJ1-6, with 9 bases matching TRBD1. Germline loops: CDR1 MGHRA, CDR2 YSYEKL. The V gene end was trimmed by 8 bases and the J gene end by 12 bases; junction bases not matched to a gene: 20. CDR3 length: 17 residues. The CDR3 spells CASEGGQGPQEFGPLHF. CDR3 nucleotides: TGCGCCAGCGAAGGGGGACAGGGACCCCAGGAATTCGGACCCCTCCACTTT.

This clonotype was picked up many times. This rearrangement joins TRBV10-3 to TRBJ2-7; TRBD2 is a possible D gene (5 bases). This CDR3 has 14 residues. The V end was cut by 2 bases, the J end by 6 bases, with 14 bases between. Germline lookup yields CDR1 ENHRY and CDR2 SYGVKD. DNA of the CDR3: TGTGCCATCAGTGAGACTAGGGAAGGCGGCGAGCAGTACTTC. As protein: CAISETREGGEQYF.

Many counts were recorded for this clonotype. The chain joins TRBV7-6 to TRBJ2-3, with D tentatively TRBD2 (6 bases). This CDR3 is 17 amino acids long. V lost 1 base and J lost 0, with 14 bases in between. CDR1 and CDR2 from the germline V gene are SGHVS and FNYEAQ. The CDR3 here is CASSLGHGTSSTDTQYF. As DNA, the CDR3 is TGTGCCAGCAGCTTAGGCCATGGGACTTCTAGCACAGATACGCAGTATTTT.

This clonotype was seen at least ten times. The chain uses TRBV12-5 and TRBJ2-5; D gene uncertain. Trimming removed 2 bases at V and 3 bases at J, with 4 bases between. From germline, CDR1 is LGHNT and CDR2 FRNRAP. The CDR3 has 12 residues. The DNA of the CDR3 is TGTGCTAGTGGTTTGCCTGAAGAGACCCAGTACTTC. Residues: CASGLPEETQYF.

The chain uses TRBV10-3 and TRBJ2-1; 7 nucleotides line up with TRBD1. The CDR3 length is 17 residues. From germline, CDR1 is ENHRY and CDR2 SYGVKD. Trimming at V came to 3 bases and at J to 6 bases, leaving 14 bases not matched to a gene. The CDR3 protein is CAISDEGARTTSNEQFF. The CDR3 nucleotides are TGTGCCATCAGTGACGAGGGGGCCCGTACTACTTCCAATGAGCAGTTCTTC.

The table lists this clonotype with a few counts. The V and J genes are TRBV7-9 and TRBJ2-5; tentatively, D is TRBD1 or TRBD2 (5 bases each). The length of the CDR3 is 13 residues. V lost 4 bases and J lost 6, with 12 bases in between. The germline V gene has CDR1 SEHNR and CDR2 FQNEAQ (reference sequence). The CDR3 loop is CASSYVMGQTQYF. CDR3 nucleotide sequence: TGTGCCAGCAGCTATGTTATGGGACAGACCCAGTACTTC.

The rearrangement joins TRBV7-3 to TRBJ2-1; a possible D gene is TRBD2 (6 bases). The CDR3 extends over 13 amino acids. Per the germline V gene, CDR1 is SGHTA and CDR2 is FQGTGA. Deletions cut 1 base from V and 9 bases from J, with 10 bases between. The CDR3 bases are TGTGCCAGCAGCTTAATTCTGGGAGGTGAGCAGTTCTTC. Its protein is CASSLILGGEQFF. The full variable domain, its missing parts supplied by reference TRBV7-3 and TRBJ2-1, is GAGVSQTPSNKVTEKGKYVELRCDPISGHTALYWYRQSLGQGPEFLIYFQGTGAADDSGLPNDRFFAVRPEGSVSTLKIQRTERGDSAVYLCASSLILGGEQFFGPGTRLTVL.

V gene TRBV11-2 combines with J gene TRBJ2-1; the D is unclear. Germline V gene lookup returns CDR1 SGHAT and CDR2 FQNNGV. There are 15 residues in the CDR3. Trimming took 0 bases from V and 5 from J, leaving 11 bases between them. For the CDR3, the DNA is TGTGCCAGCAGCTTAGATCTTATTAGAAACAATGAGCAGTTCTTC. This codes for CASSLDLIRNNEQFF.

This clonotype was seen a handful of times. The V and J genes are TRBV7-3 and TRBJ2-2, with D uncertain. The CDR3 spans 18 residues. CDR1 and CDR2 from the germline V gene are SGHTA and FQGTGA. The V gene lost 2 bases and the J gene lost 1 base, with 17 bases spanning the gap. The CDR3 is CASSLYPSGTQNTGELFF. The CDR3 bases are TGTGCCAGCAGCTTATATCCGTCTGGAACCCAGAACACCGGGGAGCTGTTTTTT.

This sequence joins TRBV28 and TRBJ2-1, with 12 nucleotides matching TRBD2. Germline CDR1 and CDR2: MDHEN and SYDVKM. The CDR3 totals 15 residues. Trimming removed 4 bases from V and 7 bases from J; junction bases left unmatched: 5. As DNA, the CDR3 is TGTGCCAGCAGTTACACTAGCGGGAGGACGAATGAGCAGTTCTTC. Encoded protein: CASSYTSGRTNEQFF. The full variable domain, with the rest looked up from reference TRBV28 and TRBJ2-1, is DVKVTQSSRYLVKRTGEKVFLECVQDMDHENMFWYRQDPGLGLRLIYFSYDVKMKEKGDIPEGYSVSREKKERFSLILESASTNQTSMYLCASSYTSGRTNEQFFGPGTRLTVL.

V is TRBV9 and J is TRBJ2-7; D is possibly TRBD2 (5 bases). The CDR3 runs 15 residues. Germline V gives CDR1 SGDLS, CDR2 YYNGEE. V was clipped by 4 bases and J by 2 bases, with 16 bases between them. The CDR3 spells CASSPELVAAYEQYF. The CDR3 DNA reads TGTGCCAGCAGCCCCGAACTAGTGGCAGCCTACGAGCAGTACTTC. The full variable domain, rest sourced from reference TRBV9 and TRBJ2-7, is DSGVTQTPKHLITATGQRVTLRCSPRSGDLSVYWYQQSLDQGLQFLIQYYNGEERAKGNILERFSAQQFPDLHSELNLSSLELGDSALYFCASSPELVAAYEQYFGPGTRLTVT.